The 4 T cell receptor beta chains listed next were all sequenced from one sample in a study of T cells in Graves' hyperthyroidism and ophthalmopathy. Amplified TCR beta CDR3 regions came from RNA transcripts. Researchers ran a first-round RT-PCR on the TCR CDR3 using the HTBI primer set. TCRdb re-called the multiplex PCR reads through MiXCR, storing one row per CDR3 protein. Of fewer than 400,000 distinct CDR3 sequences in the sample, 11% to 15% are singletons; the top ten hold 28%. The source material was blood. Every receptor here comes from a middle-aged man with Graves' ophthalmopathy.

The V gene is TRBV6-1, the J gene TRBJ2-2, with D possibly matching TRBD2 (6 bases). The CDR3 length is 17 residues. CDR1 and CDR2 from the germline V gene are MNHNS and SASEGT. V was clipped by 5 bases and J by 0 bases, with 16 bases between them. DNA for the CDR3: TGTGCCAGCAGTTCTGCGGGGCGCATAGCGAACACCGGGGAGCTGTTTTTT. This encodes CASSSAGRIANTGELFF.

This clonotype was counted many times. This chain links TRBV2 with TRBJ1-1; 8 nucleotides agree with TRBD1. Germline V CDR1 and CDR2: SNHLY, FYNNEI. This CDR3 is built from 16 residues. V trimming: 4 bases; J trimming: 2 bases; junction bases outside the gene matches: 9. CDR3 in DNA: TGTGCCAGCAGTGTGCAGGGGGCTGGGGTTAACACTGAAGCTTTCTTT. This gives the protein CASSVQGAGVNTEAFF. Filled out from reference TRBV2 and TRBJ1-1, the complete variable domain reads EPEVTQTPSHQVTQMGQEVILRCVPISNHLYFYWYRQILGQKVEFLVSFYNNEISEKSEIFDDQFSVERPDGSNFTLKIRSTKLEDSAMYFCASSVQGAGVNTEAFFGQGTRLTVV.

This chain links TRBV28 with TRBJ2-1, with TRBD2 matching 7 bases. The CDR3 spans 13 residues. The germline V gene encodes CDR1 MDHEN and CDR2 SYDVKM. The J segment lost 6 bases and the V segment lost 7 bases, leaving 6 bases of the junction unmatched. CDR3 sequence reads: CASTRESRNEQFF. The CDR3 DNA sequence: TGTGCCAGCACGCGGGAGTCGCGCAATGAGCAGTTCTTC.

There are many counts of this clonotype. The chain joins TRBV28 to TRBJ1-1, with D perhaps matching TRBD1 (6 bases). This CDR3 has 12 amino acids. V was shortened by 5 bases and J by 11 bases, with 15 bases between the two germline ends. Germline V gene lookup returns CDR1 MDHEN and CDR2 SYDVKM. The CDR3: CASSGPGGGAFF. DNA of the CDR3: TGTGCCAGCAGTGGACCGGGGGGCGGCGCTTTCTTT.